This T cell receptor (beta chain) was identified in a study of T cell responses to AZD1222 COVID-19 vaccine. Whole-study findings and limits: CD4 TCRs covered the whole spike, strongest at regions 160-218 and 743-854. The sample set comprised mostly white British donors with more females, and clonal diversity was possibly underestimated. Repertoire sampling was restricted to post-peak T cell response timepoints. Baseline seropositives among AZD1222 recipients totaled only five to seven.

This CDR3 region has 13 residues. The germline V and J ends were trimmed by 0 bases and 7 bases, with 9 bases remaining between them. Clones were sequenced by immunoSEQ multiplex PCR, and TCRdb holds only the in-frame ones, with some missing. The sample includes 150,000 to 200,000 clones, around 94% of them seen just once. About this clone itself: The target antigen is unknown.

Sequenced here: peripheral blood, sampled on day 0 of AZD1222 vaccination. The chain joins TRBV12-3 or TRBV12-4 to TRBJ1-2; weak D call: TRBD1 (5 bases). The receptor was derived from an adult in good health. The CDR3 protein is CASSLARAVGYTF. As DNA, the CDR3 is TGTGCCAGCAGTTTAGCCAGGGCGGTTGGCTACACCTTC.